This is a list of T cell receptor beta chains from one sample in a study of cytomegalovirus exposure and HLA in healthy donors. The protocol was immunoSEQ multiplex PCR, while the TCRdb copy is restricted to in-frame clones and leaves out a portion. This sample carries fewer than 70,000 clones, almost 75% of them seen once, and the ten largest clones take approximately 5.5%. The material sequenced was PBMCs. Receptors originate from a man aged 45-60 years in good health and CMV-seronegative. Each CDR3 is given with its conserved first and last residue. The D gene is left open where the match is weak. Size is stated for part of the rows, as once, few or many counts, or as a class when the clone is expanded.

TRBJ2-5 | - | TRBV6-5 | - | TGTGCCAGCAGTTACTACGGTGAGCAGTACTTC | CASSYYGEQYF
TRBJ2-4 | - | TRBV5-1 | once | TGCGCCAGCAGCTTGGGACTAGCCAAAAACATTCAGTACTTC | CASSLGLAKNIQYF
TRBJ2-7 | - | TRBV10-1 | once | TGCGCCAGCGGCTCGAATTCCTACGAGCAGTACTTC | CASGSNSYEQYF
TRBJ2-1 | TRBD1 | TRBV29-1 | - | TGCAGCGTTGTAACAGGGGCCTACAATGAGCAGTTCTTC | CSVVTGAYNEQFF
TRBJ2-7 | TRBD1 | TRBV6-5 | few | TGTGCCAGCAACATCCAAGGGGGCGCCTACGAGCAGTACTTC | CASNIQGGAYEQYF
TRBJ1-1 | TRBD1 | TRBV2 | - | TGTGCCAGTTTCCGGGACAGGGCGAGTGAAGCTTTCTTT | CASFRDRASEAFF
TRBJ1-2 | - | TRBV7-3 | - | TGTGCCAGCAGCGATTCCCTTAGGAGTGGCTACACCTTC | CASSDSLRSGYTF
TRBJ1-5 | TRBD1 | TRBV11-2 | once | TGTGCCAGCAGCTTTGGGACAGGGGGTGGTAGCAATCAGCCCCAGCATTTT | CASSFGTGGGSNQPQHF
TRBJ1-3 | - | TRBV11-1 | - | TGTGCCAGCAGCTTAACTCTCTCTGGAAACACCATATATTTT | CASSLTLSGNTIYF
TRBJ2-3 | TRBD1 | TRBV7-9 | - | TGTGCCAGCAGCTTGGGGACAGGGGGCACCACAGATACGCAGTATTTT | CASSLGTGGTTDTQYF
TRBJ1-4 | TRBD1 | TRBV6-4 | - | TGTGCCAGCAGTGCCCGACAGGGAACTAATGAAAAACTGTTTTTT | CASSARQGTNEKLFF
TRBJ1-5 | - | TRBV6-5 | - | TGTGCCAGCAGACCATACCGGGGCAATCAGCCCCAGCATTTT | CASRPYRGNQPQHF
TRBJ1-2 | TRBD1 | TRBV19 | - | TGTGCCAGTAGTATGCCCTACAGGACAGGGATCGGGAGGTCGGATGGCTACACCTTC | CASSMPYRTGIGRSDGYTF
TRBJ1-5 | - | TRBV19 | once | TGTGCCAGTAGTATCCGGTTAAATCAGCCCCAGCATTTT | CASSIRLNQPQHF
TRBJ1-1 | TRBD1 | TRBV7-3 | - | TGTGCCAGCAGCGCTCCCCCGGGACAGGGGGCCAACACTGAAGCTTTCTTT | CASSAPPGQGANTEAFF
TRBJ2-7 | - | TRBV5-5 | - | TGTGCCAGCAGCTTGAACCTAGTCTACGAGCAGTACTTC | CASSLNLVYEQYF
TRBJ2-7 | TRBD2 | TRBV9 | - | TGTGCCAGCAGCGTAGGCTCTATAGCGGGGGCCTACGAGCAGTACTTC | CASSVGSIAGAYEQYF
TRBJ2-1 | TRBD2 | TRBV18 | - | TGTGCCAGCTCCCTTAAGGTTGCGGGGGACTACAATGAGCAGTTCTTC | CASSLKVAGDYNEQFF
TRBJ1-4 | - | TRBV21-1 | - | TGTGCCAGCAGCAAAGGGCCCTGGAGTGCAACTAATGAAAAACTGTTTTTT | CASSKGPWSATNEKLFF
TRBJ1-6 | TRBD1 | TRBV27 | - | TGTGCCAGCAGTTTACGGGGACAGGGGGACTCACCCCTCCACTTT | CASSLRGQGDSPLHF
TRBJ1-1 | - | TRBV27 | - | TGTGCCAGCAGATTCGCAGGGGCGGTTGAAGCTTTCTTT | CASRFAGAVEAFF
TRBJ2-5 | - | TRBV7-9 | - | TGTGCCAGCTCCAGTTCCCAAGAGACCCAGTACTTC | CASSSSQETQYF
TRBJ1-2 | - | TRBV30 | - | TGTGCCTGCGGGCAGGGAGGACGGGGAGGCTACACCTTC | CACGQGGRGGYTF
TRBJ2-1 | - | TRBV9 | - | TGTGCCAGCAGCGTAGGCGTTTTGAGCTCCTACAATGAGCAGTTCTTC | CASSVGVLSSYNEQFF
TRBJ2-1 | - | TRBV19 | few | TGTGCCAGTGCCGTAAGTCGGAGCTCCTACAATGAGCAGTTCTTC | CASAVSRSSYNEQFF
TRBJ2-2 | TRBD2 | TRBV6-4 | once | TGTGCCAGCAGAACTAGCGTCAGCACCGGGGAGCTGTTTTTT | CASRTSVSTGELFF
TRBJ2-5 | TRBD2 | TRBV6-1 | - | TGTGCCAGCAGTGATTTAGCGGGGGGGCAAGGAGAGACCCAGTACTTC | CASSDLAGGQGETQYF
TRBJ1-4 | - | TRBV6-5 | - | TGTGCCAGCAGCGCAGGGTTTAGAGCTAATGAAAAACTGTTTTTT | CASSAGFRANEKLFF
TRBJ2-3 | - | TRBV5-6 | - | TGTGCCAGCACTATGGGGCAGCGCACAGATACGCAGTATTTT | CASTMGQRTDTQYF
TRBJ2-5 | TRBD2 | TRBV4-2 | - | TGTGCCAGCAGCCTGGGGACTAGCGGGGGGGAAGAGACCCAGTACTTC | CASSLGTSGGEETQYF
TRBJ1-1 | TRBD1 | TRBV9 | - | TGTGCCAGCAGCGTAGCTATAGGGGGCAACACTGAAGCTTTCTTT | CASSVAIGGNTEAFF
TRBJ2-3 | TRBD2 | TRBV19 | - | TGTGCCAGTAGTCTGGGACTAGCTACAGATACGCAGTATTTT | CASSLGLATDTQYF
TRBJ1-1 | TRBD1 | TRBV5-4 | - | TGTGCCAGCAGCTCCAACAGGGGCGGCACTGAAGCTTTCTTT | CASSSNRGGTEAFF
TRBJ1-1 | - | TRBV11-2 | - | TGTGCCAGCAGCCTCGGAGACCGGAACACTGAAGCTTTCTTT | CASSLGDRNTEAFF
TRBJ2-1 | TRBD1 | TRBV7-3 | - | TGTGCCAGCAGCCGAACTTCCGGGACAGGGAGGAACAATGAGCAGTTCTTC | CASSRTSGTGRNNEQFF
TRBJ2-3 | - | TRBV10-2 | - | TGCGCCAGCAGACTTGGCACAGATACGCAGTATTTT | CASRLGTDTQYF
TRBJ2-7 | - | TRBV5-1 | - | TGCGCCAGCAGCTTGGGGGGGCCGGGTCGGCTTGAGCAGTACTTC | CASSLGGPGRLEQYF
TRBJ2-3 | TRBD1 | TRBV9 | - | TGTGCCAGCAGCGACTCCCTGGGACAGGAGGATAGCACAGATACGCAGTATTTT | CASSDSLGQEDSTDTQYF
TRBJ2-7 | - | TRBV30 | - | TGTGCCTGGAGTGGACAGGTACGGTCCTACGAGCAGTACTTC | CAWSGQVRSYEQYF
TRBJ1-2 | TRBD1 | TRBV27 | few | TGTGCCAGCAGCCCGACAGGGCTTGGGGGCTACACCTTC | CASSPTGLGGYTF
TRBJ1-3 | TRBD1 | TRBV2 | - | TGTGCCAGCAGTGATTTTCGGACAGGGGCTGGAAACACCATATATTTT | CASSDFRTGAGNTIYF
TRBJ2-7 | - | TRBV7-3 | - | TGTGCCAGCAGCTTGGGGGGGCCCGGGGGGGAGCAGTACTTC | CASSLGGPGGEQYF
TRBJ2-2 | TRBD2 | TRBV6-1 | - | TGTGCCAGCAATAGACGGGGGGTTGCCGGGGAGCTGTTTTTT | CASNRRGVAGELFF
TRBJ1-2 | - | TRBV5-8 | - | TGTGCCAGCAGCAAAGACAGGACCTTATATGGCTACACCTTC | CASSKDRTLYGYTF
TRBJ2-2 | TRBD1 | TRBV4-2 | - | TGTGCCAGCAGCCAAGAAGGGACAGGGGGCCACGGGGAGCTGTTTTTT | CASSQEGTGGHGELFF
TRBJ2-7 | - | TRBV5-1 | - | TGCGCCAGCAGCAAAACTCCAGGGATGTCCTACGAGCAGTACTTC | CASSKTPGMSYEQYF
TRBJ2-5 | TRBD1 | TRBV11-2 | - | TGTGCCAGCAGCTTAGTCCGACAGGGGGCAGGGACCCAGTACTTC | CASSLVRQGAGTQYF
TRBJ1-1 | - | TRBV5-1 | once | TGCGCCAGCAGCTCCTGGGGGGGGAGGGGGGGGAAAAACACTGAAGCTTTCTTT | CASSSWGGRGGKNTEAFF
TRBJ2-3 | TRBD2 | TRBV5-1 | once | TGCGCCAGCAGCGCCGGACTAGCGGGAGGGGTGGGCACAGATACGCAGTATTTT | CASSAGLAGGVGTDTQYF
TRBJ2-5 | TRBD2 | TRBV29-1 | - | TGCAGCGTTGAGATAGCGGGGGGGCTGGAAGAGACCCAGTACTTC | CSVEIAGGLEETQYF
TRBJ1-5 | TRBD1 | TRBV19 | - | TGTGCCAGTAAAGACAGGGGTTATCAGCCCCAGCATTTT | CASKDRGYQPQHF
TRBJ2-7 | - | TRBV5-5 | - | TGTGCCAGCAGCTTGGCCGGCGGGCAGCCATTAGCCTACGAGCAGTACTTC | CASSLAGGQPLAYEQYF
TRBJ1-3 | - | TRBV7-9 | once | TGTGCCAGCAAGATAGGGGGACTAAACTCTGGAAACACCATATATTTT | CASKIGGLNSGNTIYF
TRBJ2-5 | TRBD2 | TRBV14 | - | TGTGCCAGCAGCCAGCCTAGCGGGAAGCGGGAGACCCAGTACTTC | CASSQPSGKRETQYF
TRBJ2-3 | - | TRBV4-2 | - | TGTGCCAGCAGCTTGGTGCCCGCTACCACAGATACGCAGTATTTT | CASSLVPATTDTQYF
TRBJ2-7 | - | TRBV27 | - | TGTGCCAGCAGTAGTGGGCTGCGACAGGTCCTCTACGAGCAGTACTTC | CASSSGLRQVLYEQYF
TRBJ2-7 | - | TRBV5-5 | few | TGTGCCAGCAGCGAAGCTACAGGGAGCTCCTACGAGCAGTACTTC | CASSEATGSSYEQYF
TRBJ2-5 | - | TRBV7-3 | - | TGTGCCAGCAGCTTAGAGACACCCAAGACCCAGTACTTC | CASSLETPKTQYF
TRBJ2-7 | - | TRBV29-1 | - | TGCAGCGTCCGGACGGGGTCCTACGAGCAGTACTTC | CSVRTGSYEQYF
TRBJ1-4 | TRBD1 | TRBV6-1 | - | TGTGCCAGCAGTGAGGGACAGGGTACGGGGAAACTGTTTTTT | CASSEGQGTGKLFF